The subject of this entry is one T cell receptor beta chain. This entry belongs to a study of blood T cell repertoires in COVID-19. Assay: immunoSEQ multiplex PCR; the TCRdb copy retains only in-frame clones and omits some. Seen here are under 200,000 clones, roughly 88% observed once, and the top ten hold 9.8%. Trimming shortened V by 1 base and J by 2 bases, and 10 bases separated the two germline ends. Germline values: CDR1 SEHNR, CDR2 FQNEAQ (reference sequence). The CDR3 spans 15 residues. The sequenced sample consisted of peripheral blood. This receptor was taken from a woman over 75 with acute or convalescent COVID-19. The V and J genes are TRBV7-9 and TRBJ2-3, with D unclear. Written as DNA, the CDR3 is TGTGCCAGCAGCTTAGGGTCCCAGATCACAGATACGCAGTATTTT. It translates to CASSLGSQITDTQYF. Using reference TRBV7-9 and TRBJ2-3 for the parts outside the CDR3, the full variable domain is DTGVSQNPRHKITKRGQNVTFRCDPISEHNRLYWYRQTLGQGPEFLTYFQNEAQLEKSRLLSDRFSAERPKGSFSTLEIQRTEQGDSAMYLCASSLGSQITDTQYFGPGTRLTVL.